What follows are 16 T cell receptor beta chains derived from one specimen sequenced in a study of T cells in Graves' hyperthyroidism and ophthalmopathy. Template material for amplifying TCR beta CDR3 regions consisted of RNA transcripts. The study used the HTBI primer set for a first-round RT-PCR of the TCR CDR3. TCRdb re-derived calls from the multiplex PCR reads in MiXCR, one entry per CDR3 protein. The repertoire has about 250,000 distinct CDR3 sequences, around 26% of them found once; the top ten carry under 40%. The sequencing input was blood. These receptors originate from a woman aged 40 to 50 with Graves' ophthalmopathy.

This chain joins TRBV27 and TRBJ2-7; perhaps TRBD1 as D (6 bases). Germline V CDR1 and CDR2: MNHEY, SMNVEV (reference sequence). Trimming removed 6 bases at V and 2 bases at J, with 14 bases between. The CDR3 is made up of 14 amino acids. The CDR3 DNA is TGTGCCAGCAGCCTGGCAGGGACAACCTACGAGCAGTACTTC. Encoded protein: CASSLAGTTYEQYF.

This clonotype has a count of ten or more. The chain uses TRBV30 and TRBJ2-7, with a tentative D call TRBD2 (5 bases). Trimming removed 3 bases from V and 0 bases from J, with 9 bases in between. The CDR3 is 13 residues long. Germline CDR1 is GTSNPN and CDR2 is SVGIG (reference sequence). In DNA form, the CDR3 reads TGTGCCTGGAGGGACTGGAGCTCCTACGAGCAGTACTTC. Translation: CAWRDWSSYEQYF.

This clonotype was observed many times. The CDR3 sequence is CASSPQWSATFPYEQYF. CDR3 nucleotide sequence: TGTGCCAGCAGTCCGCAATGGTCGGCGACTTTCCCCTACGAGCAGTACTTC. The J gene is TRBJ2-7, the V gene TRBV27; D not certain. The CDR3 is 17 residues long. CDR1 is MNHEY, CDR2 SMNVEV, per germline (reference sequence). The germline V and J ends were trimmed by 5 bases and 2 bases, with 22 bases remaining between them.

Many counts were recorded for this clonotype. The V gene is TRBV7-3, the J gene TRBJ2-5; TRBD2 agrees at 8 bases. V gave up 1 base and J gave up 2 bases; unmatched junction bases: 0. This CDR3 has 14 amino acids. Germline lookup yields CDR1 SGHTA and CDR2 FQGTGA. The CDR3 sequence is CASSLSGGQETQYF. In nucleotides, the CDR3 is TGTGCCAGCAGCTTAAGCGGGGGGCAAGAGACCCAGTACTTC.

This clonotype showed up many times. V usage is TRBV10-3 and J usage is TRBJ2-7; 12 bases line up with TRBD2. The CDR3 contains 14 residues. The ends lost 4 bases at V and 4 bases at J; junction bases unmatched: 2. The germline gives CDR1 ENHRY, CDR2 SYGVKD. The CDR3: CAISGLAGEYEQYF. CDR3 nucleotides: TGTGCCATCAGTGGACTAGCGGGAGAATACGAGCAGTACTTC.

This clonotype was counted a single time. The genes are TRBV3-1 and TRBJ2-7; tentative D call: TRBD2 (6 bases). This CDR3 has 15 amino acids. The V end was cut by 0 bases, the J end by 4 bases, with 13 bases between. CDR1 is LGHDT, CDR2 YNNKEL, per germline (reference sequence). As DNA, the CDR3 is TGTGCCAGCAGCCAAGAGACTAGAGTCTCGTACGAGCAGTACTTC. This encodes CASSQETRVSYEQYF.

In this sample, this clonotype turned up many times. This rearrangement joins TRBV27 to TRBJ1-6, with D perhaps matching TRBD1 (6 bases). The germline gives CDR1 MNHEY, CDR2 SMNVEV (reference sequence). The ends were cut back, 5 bases at V and 10 bases at J, with 27 bases in the middle. The CDR3 length is 18 residues. The CDR3 coding sequence is TGTGCCAGCAGTCAAAAGTCTCAATACAGGGCTTTAGGATCACCCCTCCACTTT. It specifies CASSQKSQYRALGSPLHF.

This clonotype was counted many times. The chain employs TRBV6-1 and TRBJ1-5; 8 nucleotides line up with TRBD1. The CDR3 covers 14 residues. Trimming removed 4 bases from V and 11 bases from J; junction bases left unmatched: 10. Germline V lookup: CDR1 MNHNS, CDR2 SASEGT. The CDR3 nucleotides read TGTGCCAGCAGTGGAACAGGGGGGAAGGGGTCCCAGCATTTT. This gives the protein CASSGTGGKGSQHF.

This clonotype has at least ten counts. The V gene is TRBV5-1, the J gene TRBJ1-2, with D possibly being TRBD1 (5 bases). CDR1 SGHRS and CDR2 YFSETQ come from the germline V gene. The V gene lost 4 bases and the J gene lost 0 bases, with 10 bases spanning the gap. This CDR3 comprises 14 residues. CDR3 loop: CASSPTTANYGYTF. CDR3 nucleotide sequence: TGCGCCAGCAGCCCAACGACAGCTAACTATGGCTACACCTTC.

Ten or more counts support this clonotype. This sequence joins TRBV5-6 and TRBJ2-5; 8 bases line up with TRBD2. This CDR3 has 15 amino acids. Germline V lookup: CDR1 SGHDT, CDR2 YYEEEE. The trim removed 0 bases at V and 1 base at J, leaving 2 bases unmatched. The CDR3 reads CASSLAGGVQETQYF. In DNA form, the CDR3 reads TGTGCCAGCAGCTTGGCGGGAGGGGTCCAAGAGACCCAGTACTTC.

The chain employs TRBV6-2 or TRBV6-3 and TRBJ2-7, with TRBD1 matching 7 bases. Per the germline V gene, CDR1 is MNHEY and CDR2 is SVGEGT. With V trimmed by 5 bases and J by 2 bases, 9 bases remained unmatched. The CDR3 consists of 15 residues. CDR3 sequence reads: CASSTRDSVTYEQYF. DNA of the CDR3: TGTGCCAGCAGTACCCGGGACAGCGTTACCTACGAGCAGTACTTC.

In its sample, this clonotype was seen many times. The chain links TRBV6-5 to TRBJ1-3; TRBD1 matches 9 bases. Germline V gives CDR1 MNHEY, CDR2 SVGAGI. The CDR3 loop spans 16 amino acids. The V and J ends lost 4 bases and 3 bases, in that order; junction bases with no gene match: 7. The CDR3 here is CASSWPGTGIGNTIYF. CDR3 coding DNA: TGTGCCAGCAGTTGGCCCGGGACAGGGATTGGAAACACCATATATTTT.

This clonotype was observed many times. The rearrangement links TRBV6-5 to TRBJ1-5, with 12 bases fitting TRBD1. With 0 bases clipped from V and 6 bases from J, the junction kept 9 bases outside the gene matches. Per the germline V gene, CDR1 is MNHEY and CDR2 is SVGAGI. The CDR3 sequence is 18 residues long. The CDR3 DNA follows: TGTGCCAGCAGTTACTCCACCGGGACAGGGGGCGCGGGTCAGCCCCAGCATTTT. Residues: CASSYSTGTGGAGQPQHF.

This clonotype is a singleton in its sample. The J gene is TRBJ2-7, the V gene TRBV9; D uncertain. The DNA end is a closer match to TRBJ2-1, so the J assignment may be wrong. The CDR3 extends over 14 amino acids. Germline V lookup: CDR1 SGDLS, CDR2 YYNGEE. CDR3 loop: CASSVGGFGVEQFF. The CDR3 nucleotides are TGTGCCAGCAGCGTAGGGGGTTTTGGGGTCGAGCAGTTCTTC.

This clonotype was seen at least ten times. The V and J genes are TRBV6-1 and TRBJ2-7, with 9 bases that match TRBD1. V was pared by 6 bases and J by 3 bases, with 9 bases of the junction left unmatched. This CDR3 has 15 amino acids. Per germline, CDR1 MNHNS and CDR2 SASEGT. This chain's CDR3 is CASSHGPGQGYEQYF. The CDR3 coding sequence is TGTGCCAGCAGCCATGGGCCGGGACAGGGCTACGAGCAGTACTTC.

This clonotype has a count of ten or more. The V call is TRBV6-1, the J call TRBJ2-7, with 8 bases lining up with TRBD2. Losses at the gene ends were 6 bases for V and 0 bases for J; bases not matched to a gene: 10. Per the germline V gene, CDR1 is MNHNS and CDR2 is SASEGT. The CDR3 has 16 amino acids. In DNA form, the CDR3 reads TGTGCCAGCAGGTCTCTAGCGGGCCAAATCTCCTACGAGCAGTACTTC. This encodes CASRSLAGQISYEQYF.